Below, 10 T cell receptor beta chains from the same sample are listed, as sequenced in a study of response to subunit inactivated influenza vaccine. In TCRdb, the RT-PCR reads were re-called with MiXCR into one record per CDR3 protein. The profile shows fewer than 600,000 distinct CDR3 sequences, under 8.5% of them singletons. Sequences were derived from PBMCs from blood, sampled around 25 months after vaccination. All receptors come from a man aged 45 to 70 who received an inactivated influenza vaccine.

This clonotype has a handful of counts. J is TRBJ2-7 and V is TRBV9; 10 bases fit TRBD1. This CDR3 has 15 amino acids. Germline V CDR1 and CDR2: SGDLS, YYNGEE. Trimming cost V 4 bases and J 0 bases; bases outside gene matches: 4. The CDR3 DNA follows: TGTGCCAGCAGCCCCTGGACAGGGGGCTCCTACGAGCAGTACTTC. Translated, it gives CASSPWTGGSYEQYF. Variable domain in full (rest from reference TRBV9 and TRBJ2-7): DSGVTQTPKHLITATGQRVTLRCSPRSGDLSVYWYQQSLDQGLQFLIQYYNGEERAKGNILERFSAQQFPDLHSELNLSSLELGDSALYFCASSPWTGGSYEQYFGPGTRLTVT.

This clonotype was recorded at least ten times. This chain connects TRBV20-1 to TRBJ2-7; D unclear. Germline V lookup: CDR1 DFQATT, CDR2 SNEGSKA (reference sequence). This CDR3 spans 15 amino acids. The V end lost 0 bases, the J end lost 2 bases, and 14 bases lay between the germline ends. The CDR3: CSARDRAALAYEQYF. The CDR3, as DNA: TGCAGTGCTAGAGATCGGGCAGCATTAGCCTACGAGCAGTACTTC.

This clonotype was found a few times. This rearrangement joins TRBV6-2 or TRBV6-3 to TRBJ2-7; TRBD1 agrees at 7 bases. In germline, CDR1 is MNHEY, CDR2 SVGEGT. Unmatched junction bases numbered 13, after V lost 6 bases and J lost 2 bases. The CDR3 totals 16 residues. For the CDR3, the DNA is TGTGCCAGCAGCGACCAACAGGGGTGGCTTGCCTACGAGCAGTACTTC. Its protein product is CASSDQQGWLAYEQYF.

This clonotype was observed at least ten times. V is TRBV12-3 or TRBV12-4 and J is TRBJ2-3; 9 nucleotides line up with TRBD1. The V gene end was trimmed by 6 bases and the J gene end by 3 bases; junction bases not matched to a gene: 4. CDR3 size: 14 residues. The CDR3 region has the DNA TGTGCCAGCAGCCCGGGACAGGGAACAGATACGCAGTATTTT. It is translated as CASSPGQGTDTQYF.

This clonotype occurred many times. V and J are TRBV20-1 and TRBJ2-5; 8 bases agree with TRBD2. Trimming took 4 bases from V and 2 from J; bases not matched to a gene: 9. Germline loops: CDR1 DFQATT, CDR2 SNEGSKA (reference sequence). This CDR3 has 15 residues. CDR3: CSATSVAGWQETQYF. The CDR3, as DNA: TGCAGTGCTACTTCCGTAGCGGGGTGGCAAGAGACCCAGTACTTC.

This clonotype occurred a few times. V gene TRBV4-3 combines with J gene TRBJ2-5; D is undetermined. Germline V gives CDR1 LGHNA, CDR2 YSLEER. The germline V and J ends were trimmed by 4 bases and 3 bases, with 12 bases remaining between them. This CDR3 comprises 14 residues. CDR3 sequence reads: CASSPRYSKETQYF. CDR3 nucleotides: TGCGCCAGCAGCCCACGTTACTCGAAAGAGACCCAGTACTTC.

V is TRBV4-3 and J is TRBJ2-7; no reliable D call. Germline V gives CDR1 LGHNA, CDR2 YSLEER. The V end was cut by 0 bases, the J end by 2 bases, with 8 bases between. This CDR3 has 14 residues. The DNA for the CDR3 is TGCGCCAGCAGCCAAGATCACGGGCCCTACGAGCAGTACTTC. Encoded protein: CASSQDHGPYEQYF.

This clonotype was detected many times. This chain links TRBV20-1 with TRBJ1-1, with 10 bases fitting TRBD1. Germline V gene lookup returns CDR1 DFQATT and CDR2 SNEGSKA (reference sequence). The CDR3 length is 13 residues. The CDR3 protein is CSARTGGNTEAFF. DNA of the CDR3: TGCAGCGCCAGGACAGGGGGGAACACTGAAGCTTTCTTT.

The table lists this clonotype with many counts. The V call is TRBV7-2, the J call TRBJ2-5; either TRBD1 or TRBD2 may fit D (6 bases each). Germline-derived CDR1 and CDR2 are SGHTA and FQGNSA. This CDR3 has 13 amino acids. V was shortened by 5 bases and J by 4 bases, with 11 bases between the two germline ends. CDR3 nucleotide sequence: TGTGCCAGCAGCGCTAAGGGGGGAGAGACCCAGTACTTC. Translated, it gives CASSAKGGETQYF.

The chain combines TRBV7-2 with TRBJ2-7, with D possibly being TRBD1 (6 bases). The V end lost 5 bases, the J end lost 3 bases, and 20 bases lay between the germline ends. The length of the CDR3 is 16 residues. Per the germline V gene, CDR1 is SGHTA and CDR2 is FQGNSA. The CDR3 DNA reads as TGTGCCAGCAGCACATCACCGGGACAAGACCTCTACGAGCAGTACTTC. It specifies CASSTSPGQDLYEQYF.